Below, one T cell receptor beta chain is given with its context. Its antigen is as yet unknown. Tumor samples were taken before definitive surgery or chemotherapy. Profiled with immunoSEQ multiplex PCR; TCRdb holds only in-frame clones, not every one. Found here are 15,000 to 20,000 clones, about 68% of them singletons; the top ten hold 5.5% to 7%. This entry is derived from a study of high-grade serous ovarian cancer treatment subgroups. At the level of the study: Mean per sample: approximately 14,000 reads, around 7,100 unique TCR beta rearrangements.

Findings and limits, study-wide: Same-patient tumor repertoires overlapped at roughly 0.095 to 0.8; different patients barely overlapped. These tumor repertoires lack spatial information from bulk sequencing. Clonal relatedness tracked neoantigen level, and by trend copy number and mutation load.

Sequencing was performed on tumor tissue. The sequence came from a human donor with high-grade serous ovarian cancer.

The CDR3 loop reads CASSLEMVEQETQYF. The CDR3 DNA reads TGTGCCAGCAGCTTGGAGATGGTGGAACAAGAGACCCAGTACTTC. The chain combines TRBV5-6 with TRBJ2-5; D is unclear. Trimming took 0 bases from V and 2 from J, leaving 11 bases between them. This CDR3 is built from 15 residues. Looked up from germline, CDR1 is SGHDT and CDR2 is YYEEEE.